The 21 T cell receptor beta chains below were found in one sample sequenced in a study of T cells of healthy individuals. TCRdb reprocessed the 5' RACE reads with MiXCR, giving one entry per CDR3 protein. In the table there are tens of thousands of distinct CDR3 sequences, 4% to 5.5% of which are singletons. The receptors shown here come from a female donor in good health.

This clonotype was recorded at least ten times. V gene TRBV29-1 combines with J gene TRBJ2-2; D unclear. This CDR3 region has 12 residues. Germline values: CDR1 SQVTM, CDR2 ANQGSEA. V was trimmed by 6 bases and J by 2 bases, leaving 7 bases between them. The CDR3 region has the DNA TGCAGCGTGACTGGTAACACCGGGGAGCTGTTTTTT. This sequence encodes CSVTGNTGELFF.

In this sample, this clonotype turned up many times. This chain joins TRBV4-3 and TRBJ2-1; TRBD2 matches at 10 bases. V shed 4 bases, J shed 7 bases, and the junction held 7 bases outside the gene matches. CDR1 is LGHNA and CDR2 is YSLEER in the germline V gene. The CDR3 extends over 15 amino acids. Here the CDR3 DNA reads TGCGCCAGCAGCCCACGCCTAGCGGGAGCGAATGAGCAGTTCTTC. Translated: CASSPRLAGANEQFF.

This clonotype was seen only a few times. Germline is not matched at one junction end, which may reflect a read error. The V gene is TRBV7-7, the J gene TRBJ2-1, with D tentatively TRBD1 or TRBD2 (7 bases each). The CDR3 contains 14 residues. Germline CDR1 is SSHAT and CDR2 is FNYEAQ (reference sequence). The CDR3 is CASSLLGRGQEQFF. The CDR3 DNA reads as TGTGCTAGCAGCTTACTGGGGAGGGGGCAAGAGCAGTTCTTC. Complete variable domain (other parts from reference TRBV7-7 and TRBJ2-1): GAGVSQSPRYKVTKRGQDVTLRCDPISSHATLYWYQQALGQGPEFLTYFNYEAQPDKSGLPSDRFSAERPEGSISTLTIQRTEQRDSAMYRCASSLLGRGQEQFFGPGTRLTVL.

This clonotype has a handful of counts. The chain combines TRBV7-9 with TRBJ2-3, with 8 bases aligning to TRBD1. The V and J ends lost 2 bases and 6 bases, in that order; junction bases with no gene match: 1. Germline loops: CDR1 SEHNR, CDR2 FQNEAQ (reference sequence). The CDR3 has 13 residues. CDR3 loop: CASSLPGGDTQYF. For the CDR3, the DNA is TGTGCCAGCAGCTTACCAGGGGGCGATACGCAGTATTTT.

This clonotype has at least ten counts. The chain combines TRBV6-2 or TRBV6-3 with TRBJ1-2; TRBD1 agrees at 9 bases. CDR1 is MNHEY and CDR2 is SVGEGT in the germline V gene. CDR3 length equals 15 residues. V trimming: 0 bases; J trimming: 7 bases; junction bases outside the gene matches: 6. The CDR3 protein is CASSYSKRDRVGYTF. The CDR3 nucleotides read TGTGCCAGCAGTTACTCGAAACGGGACAGGGTTGGCTACACCTTC.

The V and J genes are TRBV7-6 and TRBJ2-7, with 7 bases identical to TRBD2. The CDR3 covers 12 residues. CDR1 and CDR2 from the germline V gene are SGHVS and FNYEAQ. V shed 0 bases, J shed 7 bases, and the junction held 0 bases outside the gene matches. The CDR3 DNA reads TGTGCCAGCAGCTTAGCGGGAGGGGAGCAGTACTTC. Translated, it gives CASSLAGGEQYF.

This clonotype has a count of ten or more. The rearrangement uses TRBV27 and TRBJ2-5; D gene uncertain. The germline gives CDR1 MNHEY, CDR2 SMNVEV (reference sequence). Deletions cut 6 bases from V and 0 bases from J, with 14 bases between. There are 15 residues in the CDR3. The CDR3 DNA is TGTGCCAGCAGAAAATACGGGCAGGACCAAGAGACCCAGTACTTC. The encoded protein is CASRKYGQDQETQYF.

This clonotype was detected ten times or more. This chain links TRBV7-2 with TRBJ1-4, with TRBD1 as a possible D gene (5 bases). CDR3 length: 15 amino acids. Trimming shortened V by 5 bases and J by 8 bases, and 18 bases separated the two germline ends. The germline gives CDR1 SGHTA, CDR2 FQGNSA. The CDR3 region has the DNA TGTGCCAGCAGCCCGCGAGGTTGGAGGGGCGAAAAACTGTTTTTT. It specifies CASSPRGWRGEKLFF.

This clonotype was counted ten times or more. The gene calls are TRBV20-1 and TRBJ1-6; D gene unclear. The CDR3 covers 16 residues. The germline gives CDR1 DFQATT, CDR2 SNEGSKA (reference sequence). Trimming stripped 0 bases from V and 6 bases from J, with 15 bases between. DNA of the CDR3: TGCAGTGCTAGAGATGTGGGAAACGTCGGTAATTCACCCCTCCACTTT. Its protein product is CSARDVGNVGNSPLHF.

The gene calls are TRBV25-1 and TRBJ2-3; 11 bases line up with TRBD1. Germline CDR1 and CDR2: MGHDK and SYGVNS. CDR3 size: 15 residues. Losses at the gene ends were 2 bases for V and 5 bases for J; bases not matched to a gene: 3. The DNA for the CDR3 is TGTGCCAGCAGTGAAGGACAGGGGGCGAGAGATACGCAGTATTTT. It yields the protein CASSEGQGARDTQYF.

This chain uses TRBV19 with TRBJ1-5, with TRBD1 matching over 8 bases. This CDR3 region has 15 residues. Germline CDR1 and CDR2: LNHDA and SQIVND (reference sequence). The V and J ends lost 6 bases and 5 bases, in that order; junction bases with no gene match: 9. CDR3 DNA: TGTGCCAGTAGCCCAGGGGGCGAGGGATATCAGCCCCAGCATTTT. Translating it yields CASSPGGEGYQPQHF.

This clonotype occurred a few times. This sequence joins TRBV7-2 and TRBJ2-7; D might be TRBD1 (5 bases). The CDR3 is 15 amino acids. Germline values: CDR1 SGHTA, CDR2 FQGNSA. Trimming removed 4 bases from V and 0 bases from J, with 13 bases in between. The CDR3: CASSSRSDSSYEQYF. The CDR3 DNA is TGTGCCAGCAGCTCTCGCTCCGACAGCTCCTACGAGCAGTACTTC.

This clonotype was counted ten times or more. The gene calls are TRBV20-1 and TRBJ2-1; a weak D match, TRBD2 (5 bases). Trimming removed 5 bases at V and 0 bases at J, with 11 bases between. This CDR3 has 14 residues. Germline V gene sequence: CDR1 DFQATT, CDR2 SNEGSKA (reference sequence). CDR3 nucleotides: TGCAGTGCTCCCCGTGGGAGCTCCTACAATGAGCAGTTCTTC. Its protein is CSAPRGSSYNEQFF.

The sample holds many counts of this clonotype. V and J are TRBV6-6 and TRBJ1-2; D is unclear. Trimming shortened V by 4 bases and J by 10 bases, and 10 bases separated the two germline ends. The CDR3 is 11 residues long. The germline V gene has CDR1 MNHNY and CDR2 SVGAGI (reference sequence). The DNA for the CDR3 is TGTGCCAGCAGTTCTGAGGGAGTCTACACCTTC. It is translated as CASSSEGVYTF.

The chain uses TRBV28 and TRBJ2-7; TRBD2 might be the D (5 bases). The V gene's germline CDR1 is MDHEN and CDR2 SYDVKM. V dropped 8 bases and J dropped 1 base, with 15 bases sitting between them. The CDR3 spans 14 residues. CDR3 protein: CASERRTQSYEQYF. The CDR3 region has the DNA TGTGCCAGCGAGCGACGGACTCAGTCCTACGAGCAGTACTTC.

This clonotype was found many times. The gene calls are TRBV9 and TRBJ1-6; D is undetermined. The CDR3 has 15 amino acids. Germline values: CDR1 SGDLS, CDR2 YYNGEE. The V gene lost 0 bases and the J gene lost 7 bases, with 11 bases spanning the gap. The CDR3 loop is CASSVAGLGNSPLHF. CDR3 sequence (DNA): TGTGCCAGCAGCGTAGCGGGTTTAGGAAATTCACCCCTCCACTTT.

This clonotype occurred many times. The chain has TRBV7-6 and TRBJ1-2; D ambiguous. Trimming took off 5 bases at V and 4 bases at J, with 11 bases between the two ends. CDR3 length: 13 residues. Germline V gene sequence: CDR1 SGHVS, CDR2 FNYEAQ. In DNA form, the CDR3 reads TGTGCCAGCAGCCCAGGACTGTTCTATGGCTACACCTTC. As protein: CASSPGLFYGYTF.

The gene calls are TRBV9 and TRBJ1-1; D gene ambiguous. This CDR3 is 13 amino acids long. V shed 3 bases and J shed 3 bases, with 9 bases lying between them. Germline V CDR1 and CDR2: SGDLS, YYNGEE. In DNA form, the CDR3 reads TGTGCCAGCAGCGCGAAATTGGACACTGAAGCTTTCTTT. Residues: CASSAKLDTEAFF.

This clonotype was detected many times. The CDR3 DNA sequence: TGTGCCAGCAGCCCACAGGGTTGGGGCACTGAAGCTTTCTTT. Amino acids: CASSPQGWGTEAFF. The chain is built from TRBV3-1 and TRBJ1-1, with a weak D call TRBD1 (6 bases). Germline CDR1 and CDR2: LGHDT and YNNKEL (reference sequence). Trimming removed 4 bases at V and 4 bases at J, with 13 bases between. This CDR3 spans 14 amino acids.

This clonotype has at least ten counts. The CDR3 nucleotides read TGTGCCATCAGTGAGCGGAGGACAGATACGCAGTATTTT. Protein product: CAISERRTDTQYF. V usage is TRBV10-3 and J usage is TRBJ2-3; tentative D call: TRBD2 (5 bases). V lost 2 bases, J lost 3 bases, and 6 bases lay in between. There are 13 residues in the CDR3. Germline V CDR1 and CDR2: ENHRY, SYGVKD.

This sequence joins TRBV19 and TRBJ2-7; D is possibly TRBD1 (5 bases). The germline V gene has CDR1 LNHDA and CDR2 SQIVND (reference sequence). The V and J ends lost 5 bases and 0 bases respectively, with 14 bases between them. The CDR3 is made up of 15 amino acids. CDR3 sequence (DNA): TGTGCCAGTAGTCGTCTAGGGGAAAGCTCCTACGAGCAGTACTTC. Translating gives CASSRLGESSYEQYF.